Sequencing of this TCR beta chain was carried out in a study of T cells in Graves' hyperthyroidism and ophthalmopathy. RNA transcripts gave rise to amplified TCR beta CDR3 regions. HTBI primers were used for first-round RT-PCR of the TCR CDR3. One entry per CDR3 protein results from TCRdb running MiXCR on the multiplex PCR reads. The sample shows fewer than 550,000 distinct CDR3 sequences, less than 20% of them seen only once. Germline CDR1 SEHNR, CDR2 FQNEAQ (reference sequence). V was trimmed by 2 bases and J by 1 base, leaving 16 bases between them. There are 17 residues in the CDR3. The table lists this clonotype with many counts.

This chain links TRBV7-9 with TRBJ2-3, with a tentative D call TRBD1 (5 bases). The sample comprised blood. The receptor's source is a woman aged 18 to 35 with Graves' hyperthyroidism. The CDR3 DNA reads TGTGCCAGCAGCTTAACGGCCCTGGGGCCCCGCACAGATACGCAGTATTTT. Translation: CASSLTALGPRTDTQYF.